This record covers a single T cell receptor (beta chain). This clonotype was counted only a few times. Its antigen specificity is not known. No base-level quality is on record; no much larger clone is a single base apart. The data are from a study of blood T cells in healthy people across ages (dated by TCRdb to about 2015). Context from the whole study: In model experiments, roughly one uniquely barcoded TCR beta cDNA molecule per two T cells was captured by template switching. The study measured age-related changes in TCR beta repertoire diversity using deep sequencing normalized with unique cDNA molecular identifiers. The donors were split into four age groups: young (average about 15 years), middle-aged (about 40), aged (over 55) and long-lived (over 80). Donors of different ages were randomly distributed across sequencing lanes to avoid experimental bias. For two donors (one aged 18 to 30 and one aged 80 or older), the study analyzed two additional independent replicas of 1 million unique cDNA reads from the same blood draw.

The donors were about 40 Caucasian individuals from Russia, aged 6 to 90 years, who were systemically healthy. About 10 milliliters of peripheral blood were collected from each donor into EDTA-treated Vacutainer tubes. Ficoll-Paque density-gradient centrifugation was used to isolate PBMCs, with at least 7 million obtained per sample. Trizol reagent was used to extract total RNA from PBMCs, with at least 6 micrograms per sample. The percentages of naive CD45RAhigh/CD27high T cells were determined by flow cytometry on a PBMC aliquot from every donor. The full study reports these points: Observed TCR beta diversity per million T cells fell roughly linearly with age, and a significant reduction was already apparent by age about 36. A strong correlation was found between observed TCR beta diversity and the percentage of naive T cells measured by flow cytometry. Since profiling was done on bulk unsorted PBMCs, naive and antigen-experienced compartments could not be conclusively compared. The CMV infection status of donors was not known, potentially confounding age-related changes in expanded clonotypes. Total diversity estimates from one million sequenced T cells were considered lower bounds and underestimates. Compared with the aged group, more naive CD4+ T cells, fewer expanded clones and increased TCR diversity were shown by the long-lived group, suggesting age selection.

The library was prepared using 5' RACE. Data came from an Illumina HiSeq 2500. A second PCR of about 6 to 11 cycles was performed with a sample-barcoded 5' primer and a J-beta primer mix. A template-switch 5' adaptor carrying 12 random nucleotides introduced a unique molecular identifier onto each TCR beta cDNA molecule. Each sample yielded at least 2.5 million CDR3-containing paired-end reads. First-strand cDNA synthesis was performed from all RNA using the Mint cDNA synthesis kit, with priming by a TRBC-specific oligonucleotide. Following uracil-DNA glycosylase treatment, a first 18-cycle PCR with universal primers M1SS and BC2_uni_R was performed on all cDNA. On the study's bioinformatics: Normalization of each sample was performed by random selection of 1 million high-quality reads, each carrying a distinct molecular identifier. Reads with shared molecular identifiers were discarded instead of being binned into consensus sequences. MiTCR, set to a Q25 quality threshold and the strictest error-elimination algorithm, was used for CDR3 identification, clonotype clustering and error correction. A nonparametric unseen species model with Euler transformation was used to estimate lower-bound total TCR beta diversity. In TCRdb, the public reads were trimmed at Q25 with fastp and aligned with MiXCR, with productive beta chains retained. Entries that share a CDR3 protein sequence are merged under the most common genes and DNA. Here the V and J calls rest on TCRdb's processing, not on the authors' analysis. This sample has approximately 1.5 million distinct CDR3 sequences in its table, and roughly 43% of those were observed once. Together, the top ten hold just over 4% of the sample.

This receptor was obtained from a woman aged 18-29 years in good health. Sequenced material: blood.

The CDR3 protein: CSVGGEETQYF. The nucleotides read TGCAGCGTTGGTGGAGAAGAGACCCAGTACTTC. Recombination linked TRBV29-1 to TRBJ2-5, with the D gene uncertain. V is shortened by 4 bases, J by 3 bases, and the region joining them spans 6 bases. The CDR3, from cysteine to phenylalanine, totals 11 residues. The DNA shown is the 33-base CDR3, in frame from base 1. The CDR1 and CDR2 encoded by the germline V gene are SQVTM and ANQGSEA. Full variable domain (CDR3 extended with the reference TRBV29-1 and TRBJ2-5 proteins): SAVISQKPSRDICQRGTSLTIQCQVDSQVTMMFWYRQQPGQSLTLIATANQGSEATYESGFVIDKFPISRPNLTFSTLTVSNMSPEDSSIYLCSVGGEETQYFGPGTRLLVL.